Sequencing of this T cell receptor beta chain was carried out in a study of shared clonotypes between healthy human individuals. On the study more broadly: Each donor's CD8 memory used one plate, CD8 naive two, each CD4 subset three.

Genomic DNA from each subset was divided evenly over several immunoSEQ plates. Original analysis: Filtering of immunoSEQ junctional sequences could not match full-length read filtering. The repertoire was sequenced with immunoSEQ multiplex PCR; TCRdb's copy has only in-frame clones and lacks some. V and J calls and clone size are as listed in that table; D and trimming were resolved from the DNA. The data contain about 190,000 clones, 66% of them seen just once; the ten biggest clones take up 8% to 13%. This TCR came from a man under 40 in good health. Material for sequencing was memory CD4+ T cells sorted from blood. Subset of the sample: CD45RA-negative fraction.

In nucleotides, the CDR3 is TGTGCCAGCAGCTTGACCTCCGGCGAGCAGTACTTC. The encoded protein is CASSLTSGEQYF. This sequence joins TRBV11-2 and TRBJ2-7; no clear D. Trimming removed 3 bases at V and 6 bases at J, with 9 bases between. The length of the CDR3 is 12 residues. Germline V gives CDR1 SGHAT, CDR2 FQNNGV.